This T cell receptor (beta chain) is drawn from a study of cytomegalovirus exposure and HLA in healthy donors. Looking at the study overall: HLA-typed donors contributed some 85 million unique TCRs, which were held in an early data release. General study results and limits: Among CMV-associated TCR beta chains, most appeared HLA-restricted in a later analysis.

It was with 60 Vbeta and 13 Jbeta primers that the PCR ran. TCRdb's table, derived via immunoSEQ multiplex PCR, lists solely in-frame clones and lacks some. The sample has approximately 140,000 clones; around 81% are singletons. This clone was observed a few times. Its cognate antigen is unknown. The germline V gene has CDR1 KGHSH and CDR2 LQKENI. V was clipped by 2 bases and J by 2 bases; unmatched bases: 4. CDR3 length: 15 amino acids. J is TRBJ1-2 and V is TRBV18; 8 positions match TRBD1. The source of this sequence is a man in his forties in good health and CMV-seropositive. Specimen: PBMCs. The CDR3 protein is CASSPAGQGNYGYTF. The CDR3 region has the DNA TGTGCCAGCTCACCAGCTGGACAGGGAAACTATGGCTACACCTTC.